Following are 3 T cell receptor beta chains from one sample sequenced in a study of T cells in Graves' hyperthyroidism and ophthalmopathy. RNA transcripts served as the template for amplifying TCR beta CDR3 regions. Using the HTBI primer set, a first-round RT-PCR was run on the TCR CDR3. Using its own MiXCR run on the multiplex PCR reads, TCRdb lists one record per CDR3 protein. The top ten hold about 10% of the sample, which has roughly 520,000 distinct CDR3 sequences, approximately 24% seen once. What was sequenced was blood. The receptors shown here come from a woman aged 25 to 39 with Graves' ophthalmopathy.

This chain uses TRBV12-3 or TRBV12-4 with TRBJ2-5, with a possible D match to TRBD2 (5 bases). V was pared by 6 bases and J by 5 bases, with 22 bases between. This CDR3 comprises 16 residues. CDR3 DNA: TGTGCCAGCAGCCCTCTCTTAAGAGAGGAGGAGGAGACCCAGTACTTC. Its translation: CASSPLLREEEETQYF.

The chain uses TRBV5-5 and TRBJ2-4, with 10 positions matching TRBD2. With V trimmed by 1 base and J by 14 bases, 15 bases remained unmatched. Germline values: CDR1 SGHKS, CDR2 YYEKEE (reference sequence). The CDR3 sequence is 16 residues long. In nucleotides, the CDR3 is TGTGCCAGCAGCTTGACGTCTAGCGGGGGTTCCACGGTTAAGTACTTC. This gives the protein CASSLTSSGGSTVKYF.

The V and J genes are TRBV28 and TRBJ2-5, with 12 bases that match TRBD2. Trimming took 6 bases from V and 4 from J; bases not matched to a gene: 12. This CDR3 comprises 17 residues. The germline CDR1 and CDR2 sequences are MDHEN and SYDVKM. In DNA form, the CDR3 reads TGTGCCAGCAGCCCCCTTAGGGCTAGCGGGGGGGGAGAGACCCAGTACTTC. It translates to CASSPLRASGGGETQYF. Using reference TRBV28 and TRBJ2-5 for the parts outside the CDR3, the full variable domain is DVKVTQSSRYLVKRTGEKVFLECVQDMDHENMFWYRQDPGLGLRLIYFSYDVKMKEKGDIPEGYSVSREKKERFSLILESASTNQTSMYLCASSPLRASGGGETQYFGPGTRLLVL.